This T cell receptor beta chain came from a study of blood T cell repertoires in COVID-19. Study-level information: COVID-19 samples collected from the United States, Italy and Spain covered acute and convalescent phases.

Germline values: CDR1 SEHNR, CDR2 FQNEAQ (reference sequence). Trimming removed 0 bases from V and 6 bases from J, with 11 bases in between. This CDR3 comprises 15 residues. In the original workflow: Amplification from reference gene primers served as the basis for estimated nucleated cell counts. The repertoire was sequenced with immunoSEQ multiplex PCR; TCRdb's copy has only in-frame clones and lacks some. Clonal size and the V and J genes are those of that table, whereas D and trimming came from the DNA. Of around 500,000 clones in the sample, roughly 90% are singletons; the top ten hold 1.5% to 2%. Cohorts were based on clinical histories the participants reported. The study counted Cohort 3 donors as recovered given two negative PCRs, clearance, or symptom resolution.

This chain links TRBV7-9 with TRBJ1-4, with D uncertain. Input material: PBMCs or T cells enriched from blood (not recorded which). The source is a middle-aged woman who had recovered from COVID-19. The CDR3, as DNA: TGTGCCAGCAGCTTAGCTTGGCCAATGTATGAAAAACTGTTTTTT. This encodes CASSLAWPMYEKLFF.